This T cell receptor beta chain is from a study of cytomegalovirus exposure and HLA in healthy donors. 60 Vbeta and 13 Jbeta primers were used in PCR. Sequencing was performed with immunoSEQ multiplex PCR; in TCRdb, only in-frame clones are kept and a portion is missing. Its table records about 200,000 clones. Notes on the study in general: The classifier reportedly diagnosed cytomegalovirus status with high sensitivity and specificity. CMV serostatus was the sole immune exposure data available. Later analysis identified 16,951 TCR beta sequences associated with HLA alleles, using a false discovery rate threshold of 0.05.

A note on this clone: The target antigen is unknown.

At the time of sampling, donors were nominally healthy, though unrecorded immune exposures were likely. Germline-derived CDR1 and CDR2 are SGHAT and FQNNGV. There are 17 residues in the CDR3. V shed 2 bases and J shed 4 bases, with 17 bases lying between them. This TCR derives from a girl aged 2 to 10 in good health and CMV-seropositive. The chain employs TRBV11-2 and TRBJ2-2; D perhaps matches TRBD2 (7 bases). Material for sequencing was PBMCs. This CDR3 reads CASSLLRGGAVTGELFF. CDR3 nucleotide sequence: TGTGCCAGCAGCTTACTTAGGGGGGGGGCCGTCACCGGGGAGCTGTTTTTT.